A selection of T cell receptor beta chains follows, all from one sample in a study of cytomegalovirus exposure and HLA in healthy donors. Assay used: immunoSEQ multiplex PCR; TCRdb lists only in-frame clones, some missing. The repertoire has 120,000 or so clones, about 73% of them found once; the top ten carry approximately 5%. What was sequenced was PBMCs. The origin of the receptors is a woman aged 45 to 65 in good health and CMV-seropositive. Each CDR3 is given with its conserved first and last residue. Fields, in order: CDR3 protein, CDR3 DNA, CDR3 length, D gene, J gene, clone size, V gene. The D gene is left open where the match is weak. Part of the rows lack a size; the others show once, few, many or a class for expanded clones.

CASSATGGASGANVLTF	TGTGCCAGCAGTGCGACAGGGGGCGCGTCTGGGGCCAACGTCCTGACTTTC	17	TRBD1	TRBJ2-6	-	TRBV6-1
CASSQKQGARGYPF	TGTGCCAGCAGCCAAAAACAGGGGGCTCGGGGCTACCCCTTC	14	TRBD1	TRBJ1-2	few	TRBV16
CASSYYRGNTEAFF	TGTGCCAGCAGTTACTACAGGGGGAACACTGAAGCTTTCTTT	14	TRBD1	TRBJ1-1	-	TRBV6-6
CASSQAIAGTDTQYF	TGTGCCAGCAGCCAAGCCATAGCGGGGACAGATACGCAGTATTTT	15	TRBD2	TRBJ2-3	-	TRBV14
CASSPTSYGYTF	TGTGCCAGCAGCCCAACTTCCTATGGCTACACCTTC	12	-	TRBJ1-2	-	TRBV11-2
CASRDRVTGETQYF	TGTGCCAGCAGGGACAGGGTCACGGGAGAGACCCAGTACTTC	14	TRBD1	TRBJ2-5	-	TRBV2
CASSSPGTAEKLFF	TGTGCCAGCAGTTCCCCCGGGACAGCTGAAAAACTGTTTTTT	14	TRBD1	TRBJ1-4	-	TRBV27
CASRLAGDNEQFF	TGTGCCAGCAGACTAGCGGGCGACAATGAGCAGTTCTTC	13	TRBD2	TRBJ2-1	-	TRBV6-5
CASSETWGGRSYNEQFF	TGTGCCAGCAGTGAGACGTGGGGGGGAAGGTCCTACAATGAGCAGTTCTTC	17	TRBD2	TRBJ2-1	-	TRBV6-1
CASSLDRGDTQYF	TGTGCCAGCAGCCTTGACAGGGGGGATACGCAGTATTTT	13	TRBD1	TRBJ2-3	-	TRBV4-2
CASSRTVSSYNSPLHF	TGTGCCAGCTCACGGACAGTCAGCTCCTATAATTCACCCCTCCACTTT	16	-	TRBJ1-6	-	TRBV18
CASTERQGANVLTF	TGCGCCAGCACGGAGCGTCAGGGGGCCAACGTCCTGACTTTC	14	-	TRBJ2-6	-	TRBV5-1
CSAQQGRRGGYTF	TGCAGCGCACAACAGGGGCGTAGGGGCGGCTACACCTTC	13	TRBD1	TRBJ1-2	-	TRBV29-1
CASSQDAGGPDTQYF	TGTGCCAGCAGCCAAGATGCCGGGGGACCCGATACGCAGTATTTT	15	-	TRBJ2-3	-	TRBV14
CASSSPRGLVVTNEKLFF	TGTGCCAGCAGCTCACCGAGGGGGTTGGTTGTAACTAATGAAAAACTGTTTTTT	18	-	TRBJ1-4	-	TRBV7-4
CASSLAGTGGGYTF	TGCGCCAGCAGCTTGGCCGGGACAGGGGGTGGCTACACCTTC	14	TRBD1	TRBJ1-2	few	TRBV5-1
CASNARDRIESPLHF	TGTGCCAGCAACGCCCGGGACAGGATTGAATCACCCCTCCACTTT	15	TRBD1	TRBJ1-6	-	TRBV7-8